This TCR beta chain stems from a study of beta chain features in type 1 diabetes. Across the whole study: Healthy donors, compared against patients, showed similar age, gender and cell yields. Analysis included 107,917,701 sorted cells drawn from all samples. General study findings and limits: Shorter TCRB CDR3s, moderately but significantly so, marked every one of the four CD4+ subsets in Type 1 diabetes patients. Unsettled here was the matter of whether HLA type influences TCRB rearrangement.

About this clone: Antigen unknown.

The investigators reverse transcribed all of the isolated RNA, so they sequenced expressed TCRB transcripts. Using immunoSEQ multiplex PCR, the repertoire was profiled, and TCRdb retains in-frame clones only, with some absent. The table has more than 300,000 clones, roughly 9.8% seen once. Trimming cost V 5 bases and J 5 bases, with 10 bases left between them. Germline V gene lookup returns CDR1 LNHDA and CDR2 SQIVND (reference sequence). There are 13 residues in the CDR3. This TCR was sampled from a man younger than 40 with type 1 diabetes. Input material: central memory CD4+ T cells from blood. The V call is TRBV19, the J call TRBJ2-1; D remains ambiguous. CDR3 region: CASSSSDDNEQFF. As DNA, the CDR3 is TGTGCCAGTAGTTCTTCCGATGACAATGAGCAGTTCTTC.